This TCR beta chain was sequenced in a study of blood T cell repertoires in COVID-19. Turning to the study itself: The United States, Italy and Spain provided the acute and convalescent COVID-19 samples. Nucleic acid was either cDNA or gDNA, and it came from T cells, B-cell-depleted T cells, or PBMCs.

In the original processing: Amplification of reference gene primers provided the estimated nucleated cell counts. TCRdb's table, derived via immunoSEQ multiplex PCR, lists solely in-frame clones and lacks some. Clone size and V and J calls were adopted from that table, with D and trimming inferred from the DNA. The table includes around 180,000 clones, roughly 84% detected once. This CDR3 is built from 12 residues. V was cut by 0 bases and J by 3 bases, with 4 bases left in between. Germline V lookup: CDR1 SGHKS, CDR2 YYEKEE (reference sequence). The sample comprised peripheral blood. This TCR derives from a human donor in a cohort sampled during active COVID-19. V usage is TRBV5-5 and J usage is TRBJ2-7; D uncertain. The CDR3 is CASSLGVYEQYF. The CDR3 bases are TGTGCCAGCAGCTTGGGAGTCTACGAGCAGTACTTC.